A single sample gave rise to the 26 T cell receptor beta chains below, sequenced in a study of spatial heterogeneity in lung cancer. Time point of the sample: sample taken at primary tumor resection. Sequencing of whole RNA from tumor, nontumor lung or frozen PBMC involved no sorting. Via MiXCR, TCRdb re-called the 5' RACE reads, giving one row per CDR3 protein. This sample yields around 87,000 distinct CDR3 sequences, of which 10% to 15% are seen a single time; just over 40% belongs to the top ten. The specimen was PBMCs, collected at surgery. The receptors were gathered from a male donor with early-stage non-small cell lung cancer.

This clonotype was seen many times. This sequence joins TRBV12-3 or TRBV12-4 and TRBJ2-7, with 10 bases identical to TRBD2. This CDR3 comprises 14 residues. After removal of 6 bases from V and 8 bases from J, the junction contained 10 bases not matched to a gene. This CDR3 is CASSPGLAAPQQYF. DNA for the CDR3: TGTGCCAGCAGCCCAGGACTAGCGGCGCCACAGCAGTACTTC.

A few counts support this clonotype. The chain joins TRBV7-2 to TRBJ2-1; 8 bases align to TRBD2. The V and J ends lost 5 bases and 8 bases, in that order; junction bases with no gene match: 11. The CDR3 spans 15 residues. From germline, CDR1 is SGHTA and CDR2 FQGNSA. The CDR3 DNA reads TGTGCCAGCAGCCCGGCCAGCGGGAGCTTCGATGAGCAGTTCTTC. The encoded protein is CASSPASGSFDEQFF.

This clonotype has more than one count but fewer than ten. V and J are TRBV20-1 and TRBJ2-3; D unresolved. From germline, CDR1 is DFQATT and CDR2 SNEGSKA (reference sequence). The CDR3 is 12 amino acids. V lost 3 bases, J lost 0 bases, and 4 bases lay in between. The CDR3, as DNA: TGCAGTGCTAGCACCAGCACAGATACGCAGTATTTT. This encodes CSASTSTDTQYF.

J is TRBJ2-5 and V is TRBV12-3 or TRBV12-4; 7 positions agree with TRBD2. The length of the CDR3 is 12 residues. V dropped 10 bases and J dropped 9; count of bases not matched to a gene: 11. CDR3: CATATGRRPQYF. CDR3 sequence (DNA): TGTGCCACCGCGACCGGGAGGAGACCCCAGTACTTC.

This clonotype was observed many times. V is TRBV7-2 and J is TRBJ2-5, with a possible D match to TRBD2 (6 bases). Looked up from germline, CDR1 is SGHTA and CDR2 is FQGNSA. The CDR3 loop spans 13 amino acids. Trimming pared 6 bases from V and 1 base from J, leaving 9 bases between. CDR3 DNA: TGTGCCAGCAGGTTGGGGGGCCAAGAGACCCAGTACTTC. Its translation is CASRLGGQETQYF.

This clonotype was seen a handful of times. V and J are TRBV20-1 and TRBJ1-5; weak D call: TRBD1 (6 bases). Germline CDR1 reads DFQATT; CDR2 reads SNEGSKA (reference sequence). V lost 1 base and J lost 4, with 8 bases in between. This CDR3 has 13 amino acids. Here the CDR3 reads CSARGQVNQPQHF. As DNA, the CDR3 is TGCAGTGCTAGAGGACAGGTGAATCAGCCCCAGCATTTT.

The chain joins TRBV28 to TRBJ2-3; no reliable D call. Germline CDR1 MDHEN, CDR2 SYDVKM. The CDR3 contains 13 residues. V dropped 5 bases and J dropped 6 bases, with 12 bases sitting between them. The CDR3 reads CASSTHSGDTQYF. CDR3 coding DNA: TGTGCCAGCAGTACCCACAGTGGCGATACGCAGTATTTT.

The chain has TRBV5-4 and TRBJ2-5, with TRBD2 matching 9 bases. CDR1 is SGHNT, CDR2 YYREEE, per germline (reference sequence). The trim removed 3 bases at V and 7 bases at J, leaving 16 bases unmatched. This CDR3 region has 17 residues. CDR3: CASSWGGQREVVGTQYF. CDR3 bases: TGTGCCAGCAGCTGGGGGGGGCAGCGGGAGGTGGTAGGGACCCAGTACTTC.

A remark on this clonotype: Relative to the germline gene, one junction end is altered; a read error may explain this. This chain links TRBV7-7 with TRBJ2-2; TRBD1 matches at 9 bases. This CDR3 has 13 amino acids. The V gene's germline CDR1 is SSHAT and CDR2 FNYEAQ (reference sequence). CDR3 nucleotides: TGTGCTAGCAAACAGGGGGCCACCGGGGAGCTGTTTTTT. Protein: CASKQGATGELFF.

V gene TRBV28 combines with J gene TRBJ2-7; possibly TRBD1 or TRBD2 for D (5 bases each). This CDR3 comprises 14 residues. Germline V gene sequence: CDR1 MDHEN, CDR2 SYDVKM. V gave up 5 bases and J gave up 2 bases, with 13 bases separating them. CDR3 region: CASSHGTTPYEQYF. The DNA of the CDR3 is TGTGCCAGCAGTCATGGGACGACCCCCTACGAGCAGTACTTC.

V is TRBV4-1 and J is TRBJ2-3; D not certain. The germline V and J ends were trimmed by 6 bases and 8 bases, with 12 bases remaining between them. CDR1 MGHRA and CDR2 YSYEKL come from the germline V gene. CDR3 length: 12 amino acids. The CDR3 DNA reads as TGCGCCAGCAGTCCCCCCTTCGGTACGCAGTATTTT. Translating gives CASSPPFGTQYF.

This chain joins TRBV12-3 or TRBV12-4 and TRBJ2-3; 9 bases agree with TRBD1. The junction had 4 bases not matched to a gene; V was cut back by 4 bases and J by 5 bases. There are 14 residues in the CDR3. The CDR3 protein is CASSSTGGLDTQYF. The CDR3 DNA is TGTGCCAGCAGTTCGACAGGGGGGTTAGATACGCAGTATTTT.

This clonotype was detected a few times. The chain uses TRBV27 and TRBJ1-2; TRBD1 agrees at 9 bases. Germline V gives CDR1 MNHEY, CDR2 SMNVEV (reference sequence). J gave up 4 bases and V 4 bases, and 1 base lay outside the gene matches. CDR3 length equals 13 residues. The chain's CDR3 is CASSWGQGYGYTF. CDR3 DNA sequence: TGTGCCAGCAGTTGGGGACAGGGCTATGGCTACACCTTC.

This clonotype has only a few counts. The chain links TRBV3-1 to TRBJ2-3; D perhaps matches TRBD1 (5 bases). Trimming left V 4 bases short and J 4 bases short, with 9 bases between. There are 13 residues in the CDR3. The V gene's germline CDR1 is LGHDT and CDR2 YNNKEL (reference sequence). The CDR3 reads CASSPGIADTQYF. CDR3 coding DNA: TGTGCCAGCAGCCCAGGGATTGCAGATACGCAGTATTTT.

The J gene is TRBJ2-5, the V gene TRBV5-1; 10 bases are a match to TRBD2. The trim removed 1 base at V and 3 bases at J, leaving 3 bases unmatched. CDR1 is SGHRS, CDR2 YFSETQ, per germline. The CDR3 is made up of 15 amino acids. The CDR3 loop is CASSLRTSGEETQYF. The CDR3 nucleotides read TGCGCCAGCAGCTTGAGAACTAGCGGGGAAGAGACCCAGTACTTC.

This clonotype was recorded many times. The rearrangement uses TRBV28 and TRBJ1-1; D possibly corresponds to TRBD1 (5 bases). Germline CDR1 reads MDHEN; CDR2 reads SYDVKM. Between the trimmed V and J ends, which lost 7 bases and 5 bases, there was a span of 17 bases. The CDR3 totals 14 residues. This chain's CDR3 is CASNRIREGTEAFF. The CDR3 nucleotides are TGTGCCAGCAACAGGATACGGGAGGGGACTGAAGCTTTCTTT.

This clonotype showed up just a few times. The chain joins TRBV24-1 to TRBJ2-1; 8 positions match TRBD1. V lost 4 bases to trimming and J lost 0 bases; unmatched junction nucleotides: 4. The length of the CDR3 is 16 residues. Germline V gene sequence: CDR1 KGHDR, CDR2 SFDVKD. CDR3 in amino acids: CATSEGGQGSYNEQFF. The CDR3 DNA sequence: TGTGCCACCAGTGAGGGCGGACAGGGCTCCTACAATGAGCAGTTCTTC.

The chain couples TRBV29-1 to TRBJ1-2; no reliable D call. Trimming removed 2 bases from V and 8 bases from J, with 12 bases in between. The length of the CDR3 is 12 residues. Germline V CDR1 and CDR2: SQVTM, ANQGSEA. CDR3 loop: CSVETAGLGYTF. As DNA, the CDR3 is TGCAGCGTTGAAACGGCCGGGCTAGGCTACACCTTC.

In its sample, this clonotype was seen once. The chain recombines TRBV4-2 with TRBJ2-1, with TRBD2 matching over 7 bases. Germline V CDR1 and CDR2: LGHNA, YNFKEQ. J gave up 4 bases and V 0 bases, and 6 bases lay outside the gene matches. The CDR3 has 16 residues. The CDR3: CASSQEPGGIYNEQFF. Written as DNA, the CDR3 is TGTGCCAGCAGCCAAGAACCCGGGGGGATATACAATGAGCAGTTCTTC.

A few counts support this clonotype. The chain joins TRBV18 to TRBJ2-1; 12 nucleotides agree with TRBD2. CDR1 is KGHSH, CDR2 LQKENI, per germline. The CDR3 is 15 amino acids. V dropped 4 bases and J dropped 4; count of bases not matched to a gene: 2. This CDR3 reads CASSRTSGVYNEQFF. In DNA, the CDR3 is TGTGCCAGCTCACGGACTAGCGGGGTTTACAATGAGCAGTTCTTC.

The gene calls are TRBV20-1 and TRBJ2-7; 7 nucleotides match TRBD1. Germline V gene data show CDR1 as DFQATT and CDR2 as SNEGSKA (reference sequence). The CDR3 covers 14 residues. The junction had 8 bases not matched to a gene; V was cut back by 4 bases and J by 2 bases. CDR3 in amino acids: CSANRQGYPYEQYF. In nucleotides, the CDR3 is TGCAGTGCTAACCGACAGGGATATCCCTACGAGCAGTACTTC.

J is TRBJ2-5 and V is TRBV7-2, with D maybe TRBD2 (6 bases). The CDR3 spans 15 residues. The V gene lost 5 bases and the J gene lost 0 bases, with 13 bases spanning the gap. Germline CDR1 and CDR2: SGHTA and FQGNSA. CDR3 in amino acids: CASSRGWGDQETQYF. In nucleotides, the CDR3 is TGTGCCAGCAGCCGAGGTTGGGGGGACCAAGAGACCCAGTACTTC.

The sample holds a few counts of this clonotype. The genes are TRBV20-1 and TRBJ2-3, with TRBD2 matching 12 bases. V gave up 5 bases and J gave up 2 bases; unmatched junction bases: 8. CDR3 length: 16 amino acids. The germline CDR1 and CDR2 sequences are DFQATT and SNEGSKA (reference sequence). CDR3 bases: TGCAGTGCTGCCGGACTAGCGGGATGGTTCACAGATACGCAGTATTTT. This codes for CSAAGLAGWFTDTQYF.

This clonotype came up a few times. This sequence joins TRBV5-1 and TRBJ1-1, with D unclear. The CDR3 length is 16 residues. With 0 bases removed from V and 1 base from J, the gap between germline ends came to 13 bases. Looked up from germline, CDR1 is SGHRS and CDR2 is YFSETQ. The CDR3 sequence is CASSLGRMPPNTEAFF. CDR3 bases: TGCGCCAGCAGCTTGGGACGGATGCCCCCGAACACTGAAGCTTTCTTT.

V gene TRBV15 combines with J gene TRBJ1-5, with D possibly TRBD1 on 6 matching bases. The germline gives CDR1 LNHNV, CDR2 YYDKDF (reference sequence). The CDR3 has 14 residues. V was clipped by 5 bases and J by 11 bases, with 19 bases between them. CDR3 residues: CATSGNFGGQSQHF. CDR3 DNA sequence: TGTGCCACCAGCGGAAATTTTGGGGGGCAGTCCCAGCATTTT.

This chain uses TRBV7-2 with TRBJ1-5; D might be TRBD1 (5 bases). V gave up 1 base and J gave up 2 bases, with 9 bases separating them. The germline V gene has CDR1 SGHTA and CDR2 FQGNSA. CDR3 size: 15 residues. CDR3 nucleotides: TGTGCCAGCAGCTTAGGCAGGGCCGGCAATCAGCCCCAGCATTTT. Residues: CASSLGRAGNQPQHF.